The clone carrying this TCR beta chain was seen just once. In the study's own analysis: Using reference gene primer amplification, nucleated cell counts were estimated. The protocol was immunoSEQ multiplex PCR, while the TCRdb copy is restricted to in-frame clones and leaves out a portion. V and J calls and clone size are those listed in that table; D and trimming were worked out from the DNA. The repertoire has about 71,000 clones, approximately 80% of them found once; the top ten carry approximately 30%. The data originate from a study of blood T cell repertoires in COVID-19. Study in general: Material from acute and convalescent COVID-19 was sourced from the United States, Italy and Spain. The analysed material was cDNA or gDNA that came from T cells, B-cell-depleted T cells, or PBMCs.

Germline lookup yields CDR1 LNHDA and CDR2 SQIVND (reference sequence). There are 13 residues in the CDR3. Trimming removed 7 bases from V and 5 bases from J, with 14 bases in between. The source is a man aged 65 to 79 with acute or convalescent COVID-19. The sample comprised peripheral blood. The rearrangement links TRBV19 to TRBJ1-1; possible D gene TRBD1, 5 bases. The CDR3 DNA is TGTGCCAGTACCTTACAGGAAAGTACTGAAGCTTTCTTT. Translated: CASTLQESTEAFF.